This T cell receptor (beta chain) was observed in a study of blood T cell repertoires in COVID-19 (dated by TCRdb to 2018 to 2020). In the study overall: The collaborator samples originated in the United States, Italy and Spain and spanned the acute and convalescent phases of COVID-19. Where available, HLA class I and class II types were obtained from metadata supplied by the sample provider rather than from assay-based typing. The material from the prospective study consisted of cDNA or gDNA derived from T cells, B-cell-depleted T cells, or PBMCs. The repertoires were released in a freely available public database meant as a resource for research on the immune response to SARS-CoV-2. Sample metadata almost always included a de-identified subject ID, COVID-19 status, age in years and sex. The samples were drawn from the first 160 participants of the ongoing ImmuneRACE study and from 950 to 1,500 subjects provided by 6 global collaborators. Deeply sampled blood TCRbeta repertoires from subjects exposed to, actively infected with, or recovered from COVID-19 were included in the dataset. Study-level results and caveats: How much clinical and demographic metadata was included differed by source and by participant, and the metadata was provided uncurated.

TCRbeta CDR3 regions were amplified from genomic DNA using the immunoSEQ Assay, a bias-controlled multiplex PCR. Processing in the source paper ran as follows. The number of nucleated cells in each sample was estimated from the amplification of reference gene primers within the assay. To quantify the absolute abundance of each unique TCRbeta CDR3 rearrangement, sequence reads were collapsed and filtered. For each sample, productive Simpson clonality was calculated as the square root of Simpson's diversity index over productive rearrangements. TCRdb took over this immuneACCESS table, retaining in-frame rearrangements with V and J assigned. Such tables are incomplete; in checked studies, under half of the missing clones stem from an unresolved V gene, and the remainder is unexplained. That table furnishes V, J and clone size, whereas the DNA furnished D and trimming. This sample lists about 100,000 clones; roughly 90% were detected once. The ten largest clones add up to 7% to 9% of the sample.

The junction shows trimming of 1 base on V and 3 bases on J, and the gene matches do not reach 1 base of it. The CDR3, cysteine through phenylalanine, is 14 amino acids long. The entry retains the CDR3 DNA only, 42 bases that are in frame from base 1. The germline V gene gives CDR1 as SGHRS and CDR2 as YFSETQ. Each collaborating institution followed its own protocols to collect whole blood in K2EDTA tubes. Collaborator samples were shipped for TCRbeta analysis as frozen whole blood, isolated PBMCs, or DNA extracted from either sample type. Remarks on this clone: Its antigen target is currently unknown. No much larger clone is present one base from it, and per-base qualities are unavailable.

The sequenced sample was peripheral blood. The source of this sequence is a man aged 25 to 40 in a cohort sampled during active COVID-19. In this chain, TRBV5-1 is recombined with TRBJ2-3, with TRBD2 identical over 8 junction bases. The CDR3 sequence is CASSLSGGTDTQYF. The DNA reads TGCGCCAGCAGCTTGTCGGGGGGGACAGATACGCAGTATTTT.